The present T cell receptor (beta chain) was sequenced within a study of T-cell reconstitution after alpha-beta-depleted transplantation in children. A library of TCRbeta sequences, prepared with unique molecular identifiers, was generated. TCRdb called the PCR reads again in MiXCR, with one record for every CDR3 protein. The sample lists some 500,000 distinct CDR3 sequences, around 17% occurring once. The ends lost 3 bases at V and 7 bases at J; junction bases unmatched: 17. The CDR3 length is 17 residues. Germline CDR1 SGHDT, CDR2 YYEEEE. The J gene is TRBJ1-1, the V gene TRBV5-6; TRBD1 matches at 8 bases. The TCR sequence derives from a human donor who donated a stem cell graft to a child with acute lymphoblastic leukemia. The sample consisted of PBMCs from the stem cell graft donor, taken from the stem cell graft. The CDR3 nucleotides are TGTGCCAGCAGCTATTTAATATCCGACAGGGGATGGGTTGAAGCTTTCTTT. It codes for CASSYLISDRGWVEAFF.